The 25 T cell receptor beta chains presented below share a single source sample, sequenced in a study of T cells in Graves' hyperthyroidism and ophthalmopathy (dated by TCRdb to about 2019). Library method: multiplex PCR. The run used an Illumina HiSeq 2000. TCR beta CDR3 regions were amplified from RNA transcripts. The first round of RT-PCR for the TCR CDR3 was performed with the HTBI primer set and the Qiagen OneStep RT-PCR kit. TCRdb itself trimmed the public reads at Q25 with fastp, ran MiXCR and retained productive beta chains. Every entry covers one CDR3 protein and lists the most common genes and DNA from its rows. This sample gives 300,000 to 450,000 distinct CDR3 sequences in total; around a quarter of them show up just once. The biggest ten clones account for more than 60% of the sample. Sequencing was carried out using blood. Source of these receptors: a man aged 50 or older with Graves' hyperthyroidism.

This clonotype was detected once. The rearrangement links TRBV5-4 to TRBJ2-3; 10 bases match TRBD2. V was pared by 5 bases and J by 4 bases, with 13 bases of the junction left unmatched. Per germline, CDR1 SGHNT and CDR2 YYREEE (reference sequence). The CDR3 spans 17 residues. CDR3 sequence: CASSLIPPSGRSDTQYF. The CDR3 DNA reads as TGTGCCAGCAGTCTGATCCCTCCTAGCGGGAGATCAGATACGCAGTATTTT.

This chain joins TRBV5-1 and TRBJ2-5; D possibly matches TRBD1 or TRBD2 (7 bases each). CDR1 and CDR2 (germline): SGHRS, YFSETQ. V was clipped by 0 bases and J by 2 bases, with 14 bases between them. The CDR3 contains 16 residues. CDR3 coding DNA: TGCGCCAGCAGCTTGGAGGGCAGGGGGGGTCAAGAGACCCAGTACTTC. Translated, it gives CASSLEGRGGQETQYF.

This clonotype was picked up many times. The chain joins TRBV12-3 or TRBV12-4 to TRBJ1-5, with 8 bases matching TRBD1. With 5 bases clipped from V and 7 bases from J, the junction kept 7 bases outside the gene matches. The CDR3 consists of 14 residues. CDR3 coding DNA: TGTGCCAGCAGTCCGGACAGGGCGTACCAGCCCCAGCATTTT. This sequence encodes CASSPDRAYQPQHF.

This clonotype occurred many times. The J gene is TRBJ1-1, the V gene TRBV28; 12 bases fit TRBD1. Germline CDR1 MDHEN, CDR2 SYDVKM. The CDR3 sequence is 15 residues long. Trimming took 4 bases from V and 11 from J; bases not matched to a gene: 11. The CDR3 DNA reads as TGTGCCAGCAGTTCTCCGGGACAGGGGGCTTTGCAGGCTTTCTTT. Translated: CASSSPGQGALQAFF.

In DNA form, the CDR3 reads TGTGCCAGCAGCCCAGGCCCCGAAGGGGATACGCAGTATTTT. It encodes CASSPGPEGDTQYF. The chain employs TRBV7-9 and TRBJ2-3; D gene unclear. Trimming removed 5 bases at V and 6 bases at J, with 15 bases between. Per germline, CDR1 SEHNR and CDR2 FQNEAQ (reference sequence). The CDR3 covers 14 residues.

This chain links TRBV12-3 or TRBV12-4 with TRBJ2-5; D call uncertain. This CDR3 contains 15 residues. The V and J ends lost 5 bases and 4 bases respectively, with 17 bases between them. Here the CDR3 DNA reads TGTGCCAGCAGTCCGACCATAGAATCCGCAGAGACCCAGTACTTC. Translation: CASSPTIESAETQYF.

There are many counts of this clonotype. This chain connects TRBV28 to TRBJ2-6; 7 nucleotides agree with TRBD2. Germline CDR1 and CDR2: MDHEN and SYDVKM. With 5 bases clipped from V and 2 bases from J, the junction kept 9 bases outside the gene matches. The CDR3 consists of 17 residues. CDR3 sequence (DNA): TGTGCCAGCAGTCCGAGCCTGGGGGGGACTGGGGCCAACGTCCTGACTTTC. Protein product: CASSPSLGGTGANVLTF. The entire variable domain, with the rest obtained from reference TRBV28 and TRBJ2-6, is as follows: DVKVTQSSRYLVKRTGEKVFLECVQDMDHENMFWYRQDPGLGLRLIYFSYDVKMKEKGDIPEGYSVSREKKERFSLILESASTNQTSMYLCASSPSLGGTGANVLTFGAGSRLTVL.

The V gene is TRBV18, the J gene TRBJ2-1, with 8 bases matching TRBD1. Germline lookup yields CDR1 KGHSH and CDR2 LQKENI. The CDR3 is 16 residues long. V lost 2 bases, J lost 4 bases, and 7 bases stayed unmatched. Here the CDR3 reads CASSPFTGGTYNEQFF. DNA of the CDR3: TGTGCCAGCTCACCATTTACAGGGGGGACTTACAATGAGCAGTTCTTC. The full variable domain, its missing parts supplied by reference TRBV18 and TRBJ2-1, is NAGVMQNPRHLVRRRGQEARLRCSPMKGHSHVYWYRQLPEEGLKFMVYLQKENIIDESGMPKERFSAEFPKEGPSILRIQQVVRGDSAAYFCASSPFTGGTYNEQFFGPGTRLTVL.

This chain links TRBV27 with TRBJ2-3; TRBD2 agrees at 12 bases. The V segment lost 3 bases and the J segment 5 bases; nucleotides outside the gene matches: 9. Looked up from germline, CDR1 is MNHEY and CDR2 is SMNVEV (reference sequence). The CDR3 runs to 17 residues. CDR3 in amino acids: CASSLRLAGGPGDTQYF. In DNA form, the CDR3 reads TGTGCCAGCAGTTTGAGGCTAGCGGGAGGGCCAGGAGATACGCAGTATTTT.

This clonotype was recorded a few times. The chain is built from TRBV6-2 or TRBV6-3 and TRBJ2-1, with 11 nucleotides matching TRBD2. CDR3 length equals 15 residues. Germline values: CDR1 MNHEY, CDR2 SVGEGT. After removal of 6 bases from V and 4 bases from J, the junction contained 5 bases not matched to a gene. The CDR3 protein is CASRRLAGGYNEQFF. The CDR3 DNA is TGTGCCAGCAGAAGGCTAGCGGGAGGTTACAATGAGCAGTTCTTC.

This clonotype occurred many times. This rearrangement joins TRBV5-1 to TRBJ2-1; TRBD2 matches 13 bases. This CDR3 is 16 amino acids long. Germline V gene lookup returns CDR1 SGHRS and CDR2 YFSETQ. Losses at the gene ends were 1 base for V and 6 bases for J; bases not matched to a gene: 4. The CDR3 DNA reads TGCGCCAGCAGCTTGTTTACTAGCGGGAGGGCCAATGAGCAGTTCTTC. This sequence encodes CASSLFTSGRANEQFF.

Comment on this clonotype: The conserved phenylalanine or tryptophan normally closing the CDR3 is absent here, so this likely arose from a read error. Because the CDR3's place on the DNA is in doubt, the DNA is left out and the CDR3 is given as listed by TCRdb. The chain is built from TRBV6-1 and TRBJ1-5; the table's D call, TRBD1, has no DNA check behind it. Germline loops: CDR1 MNHNS, CDR2 SASEGT. The length of the CDR3 is 14 amino acids, counting both ends. CDR3 residues: CAATRGNSNQPQRL.

This clonotype was counted between two and nine times. V and J are TRBV11-2 and TRBJ1-2; perhaps TRBD1 as D (5 bases). Germline lookup yields CDR1 SGHAT and CDR2 FQNNGV. This CDR3 is 13 amino acids long. The germline V and J ends were trimmed by 0 bases and 13 bases, with 15 bases remaining between them. The CDR3 sequence: CASSLETRGFITF. As DNA, the CDR3 is TGTGCCAGCAGCTTAGAGACAAGGGGCTTTATCACCTTC.

This rearrangement joins TRBV29-1 to TRBJ1-2; 12 bases match TRBD1. The CDR3 covers 14 residues. After removal of 4 bases from V and 8 bases from J, the junction contained 8 bases not matched to a gene. CDR1 and CDR2 (germline): SQVTM, ANQGSEA. The CDR3 sequence: CSVVPGQGAKGYTF. Written as DNA, the CDR3 is TGCAGCGTTGTTCCGGGACAGGGGGCAAAAGGCTACACCTTC.

This clonotype was detected a few times. This chain connects TRBV6-2 or TRBV6-3 to TRBJ2-5; D possibly corresponds to TRBD2 (6 bases). The CDR3 runs 13 residues. The V gene's germline CDR1 is MNHEY and CDR2 SVGEGT. V shed 5 bases and J shed 4 bases, with 11 bases lying between them. The CDR3 nucleotides read TGTGCCAGCAGTGGCGGGACTCGAGAGACCCAGTACTTC. It is translated as CASSGGTRETQYF.

The V and J genes are TRBV27 and TRBJ2-1; 8 bases line up with TRBD1. The CDR3 runs to 13 residues. The V segment lost 5 bases and the J segment 15 bases; nucleotides outside the gene matches: 12. Germline-derived CDR1 and CDR2 are MNHEY and SMNVEV (reference sequence). The CDR3 coding sequence is TGTGCCAGCAGTCTCCTCGGACAGGGAGATCCGTTCTTC. This encodes CASSLLGQGDPFF.

V gene TRBV5-4 combines with J gene TRBJ2-2, with D possibly TRBD1 on 5 matching bases. With 6 bases removed from V and 4 bases from J, the gap between germline ends came to 13 bases. Germline V lookup: CDR1 SGHNT, CDR2 YYREEE (reference sequence). The CDR3 totals 14 residues. CDR3 protein: CASTLGASTGELFF. CDR3 sequence (DNA): TGTGCCAGCACCCTAGGGGCCAGCACCGGGGAGCTGTTTTTT. The full variable domain, rest sourced from reference TRBV5-4 and TRBJ2-2, is ETGVTQSPTHLIKTRGQQVTLRCSSQSGHNTVSWYQQALGQGPQFIFQYYREEENGRGNFPPRFSGLQFPNYSSELNVNALELDDSALYLCASTLGASTGELFFGEGSRLTVL.

This clonotype was detected a few times. The chain combines TRBV5-1 with TRBJ2-3; D is unclear. The CDR3 has 15 residues. The V gene's germline CDR1 is SGHRS and CDR2 YFSETQ. The V and J ends lost 0 bases and 2 bases respectively, with 10 bases between them. The CDR3 reads CASSLAAVLTDTQYF. In DNA, the CDR3 is TGCGCCAGCAGCTTGGCAGCCGTTCTCACAGATACGCAGTATTTT. The complete variable domain, with remaining parts taken from reference TRBV5-1 and TRBJ2-3, reads KAGVTQTPRYLIKTRGQQVTLSCSPISGHRSVSWYQQTPGQGLQFLFEYFSETQRNKGNFPGRFSGRQFSNSRSEMNVSTLELGDSALYLCASSLAAVLTDTQYFGPGTRLTVL.

This clonotype occurred a few times. The V call is TRBV7-2, the J call TRBJ1-6; the D is unclear. The CDR3 runs 16 residues. In germline, CDR1 is SGHTA, CDR2 FQGNSA. The germline V and J ends were trimmed by 4 bases and 9 bases, with 19 bases remaining between them. The CDR3: CASSSLRTAEGSPLHF. Written as DNA, the CDR3 is TGTGCCAGCAGCTCTCTTAGGACGGCGGAGGGTTCACCCCTCCACTTT.

The chain couples TRBV7-9 to TRBJ2-5; 9 positions agree with TRBD2. Germline V lookup: CDR1 SEHNR, CDR2 FQNEAQ (reference sequence). Trimming cost V 3 bases and J 3 bases; bases outside gene matches: 11. The CDR3 runs 17 residues. In DNA, the CDR3 is TGTGCCAGCAGCTTGTTAGCGGGAGTATTGACGAAAGAGACCCAGTACTTC. The encoded protein is CASSLLAGVLTKETQYF.

This clonotype was picked up a small number of times. The chain uses TRBV7-9 and TRBJ2-7; 7 bases align to TRBD1. This CDR3 is 13 amino acids long. With V trimmed by 1 base and J by 7 bases, 4 bases remained unmatched. CDR1 is SEHNR, CDR2 FQNEAQ, per germline (reference sequence). The CDR3 here is CASSLGQGREQYF. In DNA, the CDR3 is TGTGCCAGCAGCTTAGGACAGGGAAGAGAGCAGTACTTC.

The chain is built from TRBV2 and TRBJ1-2; possibly TRBD1 for D (5 bases). Germline CDR1 reads SNHLY; CDR2 reads FYNNEI. The CDR3 spans 14 residues. V lost 8 bases and J 4 bases, leaving 17 bases between the germline ends. The CDR3 protein is CASGDSGVSYGYTF. CDR3 bases: TGTGCCAGCGGGGACTCCGGGGTTAGCTATGGCTACACCTTC.

The chain couples TRBV5-1 to TRBJ2-2, with TRBD2 identical over 11 bases. After removal of 4 bases from V and 2 bases from J, the junction contained 7 bases not matched to a gene. CDR1 and CDR2 from the germline V gene are SGHRS and YFSETQ. The CDR3 length is 17 residues. In nucleotides, the CDR3 is TGCGCCAGCAGCGACTATAGCGGGAGGGCCAACACCGGGGAGCTGTTTTTT. Amino acid sequence: CASSDYSGRANTGELFF.

The chain links TRBV7-2 to TRBJ2-7; 8 nucleotides match TRBD2. J gave up 3 bases and V 8 bases, and 24 bases lay outside the gene matches. The CDR3 contains 19 residues. CDR1 and CDR2 (germline): SGHTA, FQGNSA. In DNA, the CDR3 is TGTGCCAGCTCACCACCGCGACATCTGACTAGCGCCCGCCTCTACGAGCAGTACTTC. It encodes CASSPPRHLTSARLYEQYF. The whole variable domain, filled in from reference TRBV7-2 and TRBJ2-7, reads GAGVSQSPSNKVTEKGKDVELRCDPISGHTALYWYRQSLGQGLEFLIYFQGNSAPDKSGLPSDRFSAERTGGSVSTLTIQRTQQEDSAVYLCASSPPRHLTSARLYEQYFGPGTRLTVT.

This clonotype came up many times. The chain recombines TRBV7-3 with TRBJ2-7; 9 nucleotides align to TRBD1. CDR3 length: 14 amino acids. V was pared by 0 bases and J by 7 bases, with 4 bases of the junction left unmatched. Germline CDR1 is SGHTA and CDR2 is FQGTGA. The chain's CDR3 is CASSLTGTGSEQYF. The CDR3 DNA is TGTGCCAGCAGCTTAACCGGGACAGGGAGTGAGCAGTACTTC.